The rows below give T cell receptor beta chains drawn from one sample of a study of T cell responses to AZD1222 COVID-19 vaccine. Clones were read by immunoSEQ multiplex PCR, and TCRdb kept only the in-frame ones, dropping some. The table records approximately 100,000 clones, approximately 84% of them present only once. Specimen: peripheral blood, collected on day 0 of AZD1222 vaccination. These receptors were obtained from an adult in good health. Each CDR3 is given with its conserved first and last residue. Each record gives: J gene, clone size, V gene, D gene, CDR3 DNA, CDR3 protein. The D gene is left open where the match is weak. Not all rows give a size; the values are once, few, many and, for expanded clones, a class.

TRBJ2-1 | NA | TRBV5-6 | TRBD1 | TGTGCCAGCAGCGCCATTTTCGGGACAGTCTACAATGAGCAGTTCTTC | CASSAIFGTVYNEQFF
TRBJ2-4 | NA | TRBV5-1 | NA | TGCGCCAGCAGCTTGGAGCTCCCCTCCCCCAAAAACATTCAGTACTTC | CASSLELPSPKNIQYF
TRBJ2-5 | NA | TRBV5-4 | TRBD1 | TGTGCCAGCAGCTCCCGACAGGGGGAAGAGACCCAGTACTTC | CASSSRQGEETQYF
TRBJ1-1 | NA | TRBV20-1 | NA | TGCAGTGCTAGAGTGGGGGTGAACGCTTTCTTT | CSARVGVNAFF
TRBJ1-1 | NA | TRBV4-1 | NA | TGCGCCAGCAGCCACATCCTCCGGAGAACACGGGAAACTGAAGCTTTCTTT | CASSHILRRTRETEAFF
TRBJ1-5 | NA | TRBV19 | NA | TGTGCCAGCGCGACCCTGAGGGGTAGCAATCAGCCCCAGCATTTT | CASATLRGSNQPQHF
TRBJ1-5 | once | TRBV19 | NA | TGTGCCAGTAGTCCCAGCGGAGTCATAGATCAGCCCCAGCATTTT | CASSPSGVIDQPQHF
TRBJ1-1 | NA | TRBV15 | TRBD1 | TGTGCCACCAGCAGGGGGACAGGGCAGCTTGAAGCTTTCTTT | CATSRGTGQLEAFF
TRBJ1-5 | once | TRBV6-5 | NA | TGTGCCAGCAGTCCCTCCTATGATCAGCCCCAGCATTTT | CASSPSYDQPQHF
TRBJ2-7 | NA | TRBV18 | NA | TGTGCCAGCTCACCACCGGCGGGGTTCGGAAGTGAGCAGTACTTC | CASSPPAGFGSEQYF